The entry below gives a single T cell receptor (beta chain) sequence along with its context. Its antigen is unknown. CDR1 MNHEY and CDR2 SVGAGI come from the germline V gene. The junction had 5 bases not matched to a gene; V was cut back by 4 bases and J by 5 bases. The length of the CDR3 is 15 residues. This sample is drawn from a study of T cell responses to AZD1222 COVID-19 vaccine. Findings and limits, study-wide: At 160-218 and 743-854, vaccine-associated CD4 TCRs were dominant, and they spanned spike. The number of AZD1222 recipients seropositive at baseline was only five to seven. Reportedly, nearly half the spike-specific TCRs target unmutated variant regions. Spike-specific TCR breadth and depth were elevated following two AZD1222 doses.

Libraries were prepared by immunoSEQ multiplex PCR; TCRdb keeps only in-frame clonotypes and omits some of them. The table includes about 66,000 clones, approximately 80% detected once. The sequenced sample was peripheral blood, obtained 28 days after the second AZD1222 dose. This clonotype was obtained from an adult who received the AZD1222 COVID-19 vaccine. J is TRBJ2-1 and V is TRBV6-5; 10 nucleotides align to TRBD2. CDR3 protein: CASSFGLAVNNEQFF. CDR3 nucleotide sequence: TGTGCCAGCAGTTTCGGACTAGCGGTTAACAATGAGCAGTTCTTC.